One and the same sample provided the 14 T cell receptor beta chains below, sequenced in a study of T cell responses to AZD1222 COVID-19 vaccine. The table came from immunoSEQ multiplex PCR; TCRdb's copy has only in-frame clones and leaves some out. The sample lists 130,000 to 150,000 clones; over 85% were seen once. The sample was peripheral blood, taken on day 0 of AZD1222 vaccination. These receptors were taken from an adult in good health.

The chain combines TRBV7-9 with TRBJ2-3, with D possibly being TRBD1 (6 bases). Trimming took 4 bases from V and 5 from J, leaving 16 bases between them. There are 15 residues in the CDR3. Germline CDR1 is SEHNR and CDR2 is FQNEAQ (reference sequence). CDR3 in DNA: TGTGCCAGCAGCTCGACTCAGGGGCTTAGAGATACGCAGTATTTT. Its protein is CASSSTQGLRDTQYF.

CDR3 in DNA: TGTGCCAGCAGTTACCTCGGACACTCCTACGAGCAGTACTTC. This codes for CASSYLGHSYEQYF. V and J are TRBV6-2 or TRBV6-3 and TRBJ2-7; a weak D match, TRBD1 (5 bases). CDR1 is MNHEY and CDR2 is SVGEGT in the germline V gene. Trimming shortened V by 2 bases and J by 0 bases, and 8 bases separated the two germline ends. The CDR3 is 14 residues long.

This chain joins TRBV19 and TRBJ2-2; D is ambiguous. V was trimmed by 6 bases and J by 5 bases, leaving 7 bases between them. CDR1 is LNHDA, CDR2 SQIVND, per germline (reference sequence). The CDR3 loop spans 12 amino acids. CDR3 in DNA: TGTGCCAGTAGGGCGCGAACCGGGGAGCTGTTTTTT. Protein: CASRARTGELFF.

The chain employs TRBV4-2 and TRBJ2-6, with TRBD1 identical over 7 bases. The CDR3 loop spans 19 amino acids. In germline, CDR1 is LGHNA, CDR2 YNFKEQ. J lost 0 bases, V lost 4 bases, and 12 bases had no gene match. CDR3 DNA sequence: TGTGCCAGCAGCCGGACCAGTCGGGACAGCAGCTCTGGGGCCAACGTCCTGACTTTC. Translating it yields CASSRTSRDSSSGANVLTF.

The chain has TRBV5-1 and TRBJ2-3, with D perhaps matching TRBD2 (6 bases). CDR1 is SGHRS, CDR2 YFSETQ, per germline. This CDR3 is built from 15 residues. Trimming shortened V by 1 base and J by 0 bases, and 9 bases separated the two germline ends. The CDR3 nucleotides are TGCGCCAGCAGCTTGCTAGCGAGAAGCACAGATACGCAGTATTTT. It yields the protein CASSLLARSTDTQYF.

This rearrangement joins TRBV5-6 to TRBJ2-7; 8 bases line up with TRBD1. This CDR3 is 14 amino acids long. Germline trimming cut 1 base from V and 4 bases from J; bases unmatched to any gene: 4. Germline V lookup: CDR1 SGHDT, CDR2 YYEEEE. CDR3 sequence (DNA): TGTGCCAGCAGCTTGACAGGGGGGATATACGAGCAGTACTTC. Encoded protein: CASSLTGGIYEQYF.

This rearrangement joins TRBV5-1 to TRBJ2-7; tentative D call: TRBD2 (6 bases). CDR3 length: 15 amino acids. CDR1 and CDR2 from the germline V gene are SGHRS and YFSETQ. V lost 0 bases and J lost 1, with 11 bases in between. In DNA form, the CDR3 reads TGCGCCAGCAGCTTGGGTGGCGGGACTTCCTACGAGCAGTACTTC. Translating gives CASSLGGGTSYEQYF.

V usage is TRBV9 and J usage is TRBJ2-7; D is possibly TRBD2 (6 bases). V was trimmed by 0 bases and J by 5 bases, leaving 12 bases between them. From germline, CDR1 is SGDLS and CDR2 YYNGEE. The CDR3 totals 14 residues. CDR3 bases: TGTGCCAGCAGCGTAGGCCCGGGGAGGAACGAGCAGTACTTC. As protein: CASSVGPGRNEQYF.

The V call is TRBV9, the J call TRBJ1-2, with 9 nucleotides matching TRBD1. V lost 0 bases to trimming and J lost 4 bases; unmatched junction nucleotides: 13. CDR1 and CDR2 from the germline V gene are SGDLS and YYNGEE. The CDR3 has 18 amino acids. CDR3 loop: CASSVAQGTGYGAYGYTF. CDR3 nucleotide sequence: TGTGCCAGCAGCGTAGCTCAAGGGACAGGGTATGGTGCCTATGGCTACACCTTC.

This sequence joins TRBV19 and TRBJ1-5; no firm D call. The CDR3 is 18 amino acids. CDR1 LNHDA and CDR2 SQIVND come from the germline V gene (reference sequence). Between the trimmed V and J ends, which lost 0 bases and 1 base, there was a span of 16 bases. For the CDR3, the DNA is TGTGCCAGTAGTATAGACAGGTCCGCCCCGACGAGCAATCAGCCCCAGCATTTT. Translated: CASSIDRSAPTSNQPQHF. The whole variable domain, remainder taken from reference TRBV19 and TRBJ1-5, is DGGITQSPKYLFRKEGQNVTLSCEQNLNHDAMYWYRQDPGQGLRLIYYSQIVNDFQKGDIAEGYSVSREKKESFPLTVTSAQKNPTAFYLCASSIDRSAPTSNQPQHFGDGTRLSIL.

The chain links TRBV1 to TRBJ1-6. TRBV1 is termed a pseudogene. This CDR3 spans 16 amino acids. In DNA form, the CDR3 reads TGCACCAGCAGCCAAGGGACTCAGGAGTATAATTCACCCCTCCACTTT. Translating gives CTSSQGTQEYNSPLHF.

V is TRBV30 and J is TRBJ2-4, with 13 positions matching TRBD2. CDR1 and CDR2 (germline): GTSNPN, SVGIG (reference sequence). The V segment lost 0 bases and the J segment 2 bases; nucleotides outside the gene matches: 7. The CDR3 covers 18 residues. CDR3 sequence: CAWSVATSGRLTKNIQYF. CDR3 DNA sequence: TGTGCCTGGAGTGTAGCGACTAGCGGGAGGTTAACCAAAAACATTCAGTACTTC.

The chain uses TRBV7-8 and TRBJ2-5; 10 nucleotides match TRBD1. V lost 5 bases and J lost 5; bases outside the gene matches: 14. The CDR3 loop spans 17 amino acids. Germline CDR1 and CDR2: SGHVS and FQNEAQ. Here the CDR3 DNA reads TGTGCCAGCAGCCTAAATCCGGGACAGGGGATAGGGGAGACCCAGTACTTC. This codes for CASSLNPGQGIGETQYF.

The J gene is TRBJ1-5, the V gene TRBV28; weak D call: TRBD1 (6 bases). Germline CDR1 is MDHEN and CDR2 is SYDVKM. V shed 6 bases and J shed 1 base, with 19 bases lying between them. The CDR3 consists of 17 residues. CDR3 in amino acids: CASRGGQGFISNQPQHF. In DNA form, the CDR3 reads TGTGCCAGCAGGGGGGGCCAGGGATTTATCAGCAATCAGCCCCAGCATTTT.